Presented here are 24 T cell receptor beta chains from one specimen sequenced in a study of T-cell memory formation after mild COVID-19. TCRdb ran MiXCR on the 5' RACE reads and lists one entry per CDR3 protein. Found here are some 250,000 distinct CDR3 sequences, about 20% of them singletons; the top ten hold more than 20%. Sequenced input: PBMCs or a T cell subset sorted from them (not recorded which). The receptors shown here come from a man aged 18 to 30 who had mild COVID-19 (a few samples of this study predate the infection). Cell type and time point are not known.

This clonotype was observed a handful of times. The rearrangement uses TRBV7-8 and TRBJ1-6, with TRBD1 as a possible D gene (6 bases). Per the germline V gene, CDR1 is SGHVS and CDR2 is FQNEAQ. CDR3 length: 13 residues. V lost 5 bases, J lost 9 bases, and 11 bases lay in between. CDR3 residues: CASSLLGGSPLHF. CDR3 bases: TGTGCCAGCAGCCTCTTAGGGGGTTCACCCCTCCACTTT.

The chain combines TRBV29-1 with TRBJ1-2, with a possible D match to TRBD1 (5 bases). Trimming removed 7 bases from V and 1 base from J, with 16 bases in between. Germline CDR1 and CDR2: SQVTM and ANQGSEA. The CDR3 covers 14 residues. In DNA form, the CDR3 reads TGCAGCGCGTTGGGCGACAGAGTTAACTATGGCTACACCTTC. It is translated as CSALGDRVNYGYTF.

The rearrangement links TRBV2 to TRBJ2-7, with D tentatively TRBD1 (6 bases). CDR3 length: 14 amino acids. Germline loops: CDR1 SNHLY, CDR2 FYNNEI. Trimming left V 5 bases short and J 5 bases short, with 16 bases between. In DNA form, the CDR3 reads TGTGCCAGCAGTCTACAGGGTTTCCTAAACGAGCAGTACTTC. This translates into CASSLQGFLNEQYF.

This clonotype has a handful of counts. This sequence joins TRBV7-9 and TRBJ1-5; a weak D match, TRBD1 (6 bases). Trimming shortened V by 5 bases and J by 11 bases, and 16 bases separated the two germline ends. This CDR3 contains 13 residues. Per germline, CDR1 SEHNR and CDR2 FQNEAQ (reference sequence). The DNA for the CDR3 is TGTGCCAGCAGCGCAGAAGAGACAGGTTCCCAGCATTTT. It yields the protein CASSAEETGSQHF. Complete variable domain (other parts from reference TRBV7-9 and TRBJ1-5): DTGVSQNPRHKITKRGQNVTFRCDPISEHNRLYWYRQTLGQGPEFLTYFQNEAQLEKSRLLSDRFSAERPKGSFSTLEIQRTEQGDSAMYLCASSAEETGSQHFGDGTRLSIL.

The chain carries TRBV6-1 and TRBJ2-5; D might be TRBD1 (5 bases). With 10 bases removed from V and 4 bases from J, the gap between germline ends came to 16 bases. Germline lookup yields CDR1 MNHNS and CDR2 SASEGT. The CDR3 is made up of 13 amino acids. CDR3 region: CATPKGVLETQYF. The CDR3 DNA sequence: TGTGCCACCCCGAAAGGGGTCTTAGAGACCCAGTACTTC.

The CDR3 sequence: CASSRLGRENTGELFF. In DNA form, the CDR3 reads TGTGCCAGCAGCCGGCTTGGTCGAGAGAACACCGGGGAGCTGTTTTTT. The chain couples TRBV13 to TRBJ2-2; D uncertain. The CDR3 spans 16 residues. From germline, CDR1 is PRHDT and CDR2 FYEKMQ (reference sequence). V lost 5 bases to trimming and J lost 1 base, with 14 bases between them.

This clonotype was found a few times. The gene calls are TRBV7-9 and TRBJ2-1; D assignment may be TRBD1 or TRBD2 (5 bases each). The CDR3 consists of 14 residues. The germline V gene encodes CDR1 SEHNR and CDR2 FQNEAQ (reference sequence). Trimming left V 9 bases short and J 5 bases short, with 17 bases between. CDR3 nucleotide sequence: TGTGCCAGTACCTATGGGGGTTTACACAATGAGCAGTTCTTC. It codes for CASTYGGLHNEQFF.

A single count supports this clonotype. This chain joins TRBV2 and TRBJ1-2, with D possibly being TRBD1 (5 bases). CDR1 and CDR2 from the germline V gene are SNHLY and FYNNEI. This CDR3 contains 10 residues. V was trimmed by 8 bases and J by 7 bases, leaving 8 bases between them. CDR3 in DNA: TGTGCCAGCGGGGGACCTGGCTACACCTTC. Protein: CASGGPGYTF.

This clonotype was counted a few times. CDR3 protein: CASSLSGPEPLAKNIQYF. The CDR3 DNA sequence: TGTGCCAGCAGCTTATCAGGCCCAGAGCCTTTAGCCAAAAACATTCAGTACTTC. The chain is built from TRBV7-3 and TRBJ2-4, with D hard to call. V was pared by 2 bases and J by 0 bases, with 17 bases between. This CDR3 is 18 amino acids long. Germline-derived CDR1 and CDR2 are SGHTA and FQGTGA.

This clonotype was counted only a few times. CDR3: CASSENWDYGYTF. The CDR3 DNA is TGTGCCAGCAGTGAAAACTGGGACTATGGCTACACCTTC. The chain has TRBV2 and TRBJ1-2; D not resolved. The CDR3 covers 13 residues. Germline CDR1 and CDR2: SNHLY and FYNNEI. The ends were cut back, 2 bases at V and 3 bases at J, with 7 bases in the middle.

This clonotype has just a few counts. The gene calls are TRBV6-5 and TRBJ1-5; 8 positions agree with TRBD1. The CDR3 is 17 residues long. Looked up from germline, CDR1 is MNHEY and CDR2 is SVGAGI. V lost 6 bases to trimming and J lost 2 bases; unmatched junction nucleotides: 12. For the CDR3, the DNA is TGTGCCAGCAGCCTCAGGGGGCGCTTAGGTGGCAATCAGCCCCAGCATTTT. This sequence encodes CASSLRGRLGGNQPQHF.

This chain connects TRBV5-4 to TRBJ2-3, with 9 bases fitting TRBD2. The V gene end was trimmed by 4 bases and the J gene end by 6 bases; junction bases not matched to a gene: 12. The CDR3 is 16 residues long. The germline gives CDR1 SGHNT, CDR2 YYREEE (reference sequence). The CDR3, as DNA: TGTGCCAGCAGCCCCCCCGGCGGGGGGGCGAGGGATACGCAGTATTTT. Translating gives CASSPPGGGARDTQYF.

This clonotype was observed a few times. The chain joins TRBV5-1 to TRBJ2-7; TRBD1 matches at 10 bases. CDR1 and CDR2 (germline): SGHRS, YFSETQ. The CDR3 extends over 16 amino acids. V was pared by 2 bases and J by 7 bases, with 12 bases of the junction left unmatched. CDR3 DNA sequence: TGCGCCAGCAGCTTTACGACCGGGACAGGGGAATGGGAGCAGTACTTC. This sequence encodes CASSFTTGTGEWEQYF.

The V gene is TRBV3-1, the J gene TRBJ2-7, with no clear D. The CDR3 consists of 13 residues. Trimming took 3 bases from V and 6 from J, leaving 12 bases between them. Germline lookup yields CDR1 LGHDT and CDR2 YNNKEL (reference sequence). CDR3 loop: CASSQASGGEQYF. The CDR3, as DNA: TGTGCCAGCAGCCAGGCTTCCGGTGGCGAGCAGTACTTC.

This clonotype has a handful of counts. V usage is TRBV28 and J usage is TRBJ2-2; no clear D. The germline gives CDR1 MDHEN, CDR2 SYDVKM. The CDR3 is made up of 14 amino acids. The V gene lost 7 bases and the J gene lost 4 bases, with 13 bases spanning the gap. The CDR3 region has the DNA TGTGCCAGCATGGGCAGCCTGCTCACCGGGGAGCTGTTTTTT. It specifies CASMGSLLTGELFF.

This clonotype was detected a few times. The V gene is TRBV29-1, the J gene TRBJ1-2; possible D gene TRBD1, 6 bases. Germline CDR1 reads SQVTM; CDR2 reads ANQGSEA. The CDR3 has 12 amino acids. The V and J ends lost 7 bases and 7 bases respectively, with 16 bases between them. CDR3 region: CSAQGDAGGYTF. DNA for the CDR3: TGCAGCGCACAGGGTGATGCCGGTGGCTACACCTTC.

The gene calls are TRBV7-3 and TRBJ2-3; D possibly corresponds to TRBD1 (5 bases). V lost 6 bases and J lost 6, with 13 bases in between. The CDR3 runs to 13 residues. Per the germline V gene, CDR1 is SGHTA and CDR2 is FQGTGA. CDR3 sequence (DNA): TGTGCCAGCAGTAGACAGACTCTGGATACGCAGTATTTT. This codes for CASSRQTLDTQYF.

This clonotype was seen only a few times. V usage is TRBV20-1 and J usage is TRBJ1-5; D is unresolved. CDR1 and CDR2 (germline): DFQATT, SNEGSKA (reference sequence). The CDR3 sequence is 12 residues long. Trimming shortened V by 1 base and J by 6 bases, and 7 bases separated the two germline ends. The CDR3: CSARVGSQPQHF. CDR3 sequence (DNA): TGCAGTGCTAGAGTAGGGTCTCAGCCCCAGCATTTT.

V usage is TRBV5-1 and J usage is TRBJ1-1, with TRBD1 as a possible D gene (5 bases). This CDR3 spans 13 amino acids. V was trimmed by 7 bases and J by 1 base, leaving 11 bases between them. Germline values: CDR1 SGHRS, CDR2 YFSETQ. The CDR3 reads CASRRDPNTEAFF. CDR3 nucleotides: TGCGCCAGCCGTCGGGACCCGAACACTGAAGCTTTCTTT.

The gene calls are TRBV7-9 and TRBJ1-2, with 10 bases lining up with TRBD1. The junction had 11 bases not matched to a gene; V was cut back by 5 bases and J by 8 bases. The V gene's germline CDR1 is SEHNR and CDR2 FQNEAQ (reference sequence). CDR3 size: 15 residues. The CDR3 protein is CASSVDRGPLGGYTF. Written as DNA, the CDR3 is TGTGCCAGCAGCGTCGACAGGGGGCCGTTGGGAGGCTACACCTTC.

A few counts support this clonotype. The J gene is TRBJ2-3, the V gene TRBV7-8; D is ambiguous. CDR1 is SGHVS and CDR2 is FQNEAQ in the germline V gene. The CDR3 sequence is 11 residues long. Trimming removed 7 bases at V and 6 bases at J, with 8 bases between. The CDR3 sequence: CASIFKDTQYF. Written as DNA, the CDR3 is TGTGCCAGCATATTTAAGGATACGCAGTATTTT.

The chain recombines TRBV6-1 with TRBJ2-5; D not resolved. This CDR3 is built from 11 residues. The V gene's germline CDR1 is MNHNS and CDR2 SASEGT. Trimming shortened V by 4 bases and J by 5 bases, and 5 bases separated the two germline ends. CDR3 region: CASSVPETQYF. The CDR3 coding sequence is TGTGCCAGCAGTGTCCCGGAGACCCAGTACTTC.

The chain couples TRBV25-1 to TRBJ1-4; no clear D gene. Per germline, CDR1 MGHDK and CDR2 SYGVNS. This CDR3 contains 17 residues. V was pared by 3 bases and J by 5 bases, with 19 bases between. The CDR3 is CASSDPRAGVGNEKLFF. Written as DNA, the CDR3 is TGTGCCAGCAGTGACCCCCGAGCTGGGGTGGGGAATGAAAAACTGTTTTTT.

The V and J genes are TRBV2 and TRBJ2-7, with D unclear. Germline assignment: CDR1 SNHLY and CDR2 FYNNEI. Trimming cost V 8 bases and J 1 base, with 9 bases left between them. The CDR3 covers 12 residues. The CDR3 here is CASYRLSYEQYF. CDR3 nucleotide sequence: TGTGCCAGCTATCGGTTGTCCTACGAGCAGTACTTC.